The 19 T cell receptor beta chains below were found in one sample sequenced in a study of T-cell memory formation after mild COVID-19. One entry per CDR3 protein, called by TCRdb with MiXCR from the 5' RACE reads. Among approximately 480,000 distinct CDR3 sequences listed, over 15% were seen once. The sample consisted of PBMCs or a T cell subset sorted from them (not recorded which). The receptors stem from an adult woman who had mild COVID-19 (a few samples of this study predate the infection). Cell type and time point are not known.

The rearrangement uses TRBV4-2 and TRBJ2-1; 9 bases map to TRBD1. The CDR3 is 17 residues long. Germline V gives CDR1 LGHNA, CDR2 YNFKEQ. The junction had 3 bases not matched to a gene; V was cut back by 0 bases and J by 0 bases. The CDR3 sequence is CASSQEDRGNSYNEQFF. The CDR3 DNA reads as TGTGCCAGCAGCCAAGAAGACAGGGGGAACTCCTACAATGAGCAGTTCTTC.

This clonotype was seen at least ten times. This chain uses TRBV6-5 with TRBJ2-3, with 11 bases matching TRBD1. The CDR3 contains 16 residues. J lost 0 bases, V lost 6 bases, and 5 bases had no gene match. From germline, CDR1 is MNHEY and CDR2 SVGAGI. In nucleotides, the CDR3 is TGTGCCAGCAGCCGAGGGACAGGGGGAAGCACAGATACGCAGTATTTT. This codes for CASSRGTGGSTDTQYF.

This clonotype was detected only a few times. The rearrangement joins TRBV12-3 or TRBV12-4 to TRBJ1-2; a possible D gene is TRBD1 (5 bases). The CDR3 is 14 amino acids. Trimming removed 3 bases from V and 2 bases from J, with 10 bases in between. CDR3: CASSFGAANYGYTF. The CDR3 nucleotides are TGTGCCAGCAGTTTTGGGGCCGCGAACTATGGCTACACCTTC.

This clonotype was counted between two and nine times. This chain connects TRBV5-6 to TRBJ2-3; 11 positions agree with TRBD2. Trimming removed 4 bases from V and 0 bases from J; junction bases left unmatched: 10. This CDR3 spans 18 amino acids. CDR1 is SGHDT, CDR2 YYEEEE, per germline. CDR3 nucleotide sequence: TGTGCCAGCAGCCGCCGACTAGCGGGGTTTCAAAGCACAGATACGCAGTATTTT. The encoded protein is CASSRRLAGFQSTDTQYF.

This clonotype was picked up a small number of times. The J gene is TRBJ2-1, the V gene TRBV5-1, with unresolved D. CDR1 and CDR2 (germline): SGHRS, YFSETQ. The CDR3 consists of 11 residues. Between the trimmed V and J ends, which lost 2 bases and 8 bases, there was a span of 5 bases. CDR3 in amino acids: CASSFDHEQFF. CDR3 in DNA: TGCGCCAGCAGCTTCGACCATGAGCAGTTCTTC.

The chain combines TRBV5-4 with TRBJ2-7; 8 nucleotides agree with TRBD1. After removal of 3 bases from V and 0 bases from J, the junction contained 2 bases not matched to a gene. The CDR3 sequence is 14 residues long. CDR1 is SGHNT and CDR2 is YYREEE in the germline V gene (reference sequence). The CDR3 loop is CASSSGQVSYEQYF. CDR3 in DNA: TGTGCCAGCAGCTCGGGACAGGTCTCCTACGAGCAGTACTTC. The entire variable domain, with the rest obtained from reference TRBV5-4 and TRBJ2-7, is as follows: ETGVTQSPTHLIKTRGQQVTLRCSSQSGHNTVSWYQQALGQGPQFIFQYYREEENGRGNFPPRFSGLQFPNYSSELNVNALELDDSALYLCASSSGQVSYEQYFGPGTRLTVT.

V and J are TRBV5-1 and TRBJ2-7, with D possibly matching TRBD1 (5 bases). This CDR3 comprises 13 residues. V dropped 4 bases and J dropped 6 bases, with 14 bases sitting between them. Germline V gene data show CDR1 as SGHRS and CDR2 as YFSETQ. The DNA of the CDR3 is TGCGCCAGCAGCCTCGGCAGTGACAGCGAGCAGTACTTC. It codes for CASSLGSDSEQYF.

This clonotype has a handful of counts. CDR3 coding DNA: TGTGCCAGCAGGATTGGGACAGAGGATCAGCCCCAGCATTTT. It is translated as CASRIGTEDQPQHF. The chain joins TRBV6-1 to TRBJ1-5; 7 bases agree with TRBD1. The germline CDR1 and CDR2 sequences are MNHNS and SASEGT. The trim removed 6 bases at V and 5 bases at J, leaving 7 bases unmatched. CDR3 length: 14 amino acids.

CDR3 region: CSVLTRREQYF. The DNA of the CDR3 is TGCAGCGTTTTAACCAGGCGCGAGCAGTACTTC. The chain has TRBV29-1 and TRBJ2-7; the D is unclear. The CDR3 spans 11 residues. CDR1 SQVTM and CDR2 ANQGSEA come from the germline V gene. Trimming cost V 5 bases and J 6 bases, with 11 bases left between them.

This clonotype was seen a few times. This CDR3 reads CASSQGIDNEQYF. Written as DNA, the CDR3 is TGTGCCAGCTCACAGGGGATAGACAACGAGCAGTACTTC. The chain carries TRBV18 and TRBJ2-7, with D possibly matching TRBD1 (5 bases). Trimming removed 4 bases from V and 5 bases from J, with 12 bases in between. The CDR3 spans 13 residues. Germline lookup yields CDR1 KGHSH and CDR2 LQKENI. The complete variable domain, with remaining parts taken from reference TRBV18 and TRBJ2-7, reads NAGVMQNPRHLVRRRGQEARLRCSPMKGHSHVYWYRQLPEEGLKFMVYLQKENIIDESGMPKERFSAEFPKEGPSILRIQQVVRGDSAAYFCASSQGIDNEQYFGPGTRLTVT.

This chain joins TRBV2 and TRBJ2-2; D is uncertain. This CDR3 contains 11 residues. Germline V gene lookup returns CDR1 SNHLY and CDR2 FYNNEI. Between the trimmed V and J ends, which lost 8 bases and 5 bases, there was a span of 6 bases. CDR3 sequence (DNA): TGTGCCAGCCTGGGGACCGGGGAGCTGTTTTTT. It codes for CASLGTGELFF.

A few counts support this clonotype. The V call is TRBV6-5, the J call TRBJ1-2, with D maybe TRBD1 (5 bases). V lost 2 bases, J lost 4 bases, and 14 bases lay in between. Germline CDR1 and CDR2: MNHEY and SVGAGI. The CDR3 runs to 15 residues. The CDR3 loop reads CASSYGDSHFYGYTF. In nucleotides, the CDR3 is TGTGCCAGCAGTTACGGGGACTCCCACTTCTATGGCTACACCTTC.

In the case of this clonotype: The junction shows a germline mismatch at one end, possibly a read error. The V gene is TRBV25-1, the J gene TRBJ2-1; D ambiguous. There are 16 residues in the CDR3. The V gene's germline CDR1 is MGHDK and CDR2 SYGVNS. Here the CDR3 reads CASSEYRPSSYNEQFF. CDR3 DNA sequence: TGTGCCAGCAGTGAATATAGGCCCAGCTCCTACAATGAACAGTTCTTC. Supplemented by reference TRBV25-1 and TRBJ2-1, the full variable domain reads EADIYQTPRYLVIGTGKKITLECSQTMGHDKMYWYQQDPGMELHLIHYSYGVNSTEKGDLSSESTVSRIRTEHFPLTLESARPSHTSQYLCASSEYRPSSYNEQFFGPGTRLTVL.

The CDR3 spells CASSVGDRGLETQYF. DNA of the CDR3: TGTGCCAGCAGCGTAGGGGACAGGGGGTTGGAGACCCAGTACTTC. The J gene is TRBJ2-5, the V gene TRBV9; 11 bases match TRBD1. Germline CDR1 SGDLS, CDR2 YYNGEE. The CDR3 extends over 15 amino acids. The V and J ends lost 0 bases and 5 bases, in that order; junction bases with no gene match: 3. Variable domain in full (rest from reference TRBV9 and TRBJ2-5): DSGVTQTPKHLITATGQRVTLRCSPRSGDLSVYWYQQSLDQGLQFLIQYYNGEERAKGNILERFSAQQFPDLHSELNLSSLELGDSALYFCASSVGDRGLETQYFGPGTRLLVL.

The chain links TRBV29-1 to TRBJ1-4; D is ambiguous. This CDR3 spans 14 amino acids. Looked up from germline, CDR1 is SQVTM and CDR2 is ANQGSEA. V dropped 4 bases and J dropped 3 bases, with 12 bases sitting between them. CDR3 region: CSVGEGLANEKLFF. The CDR3, as DNA: TGCAGCGTTGGGGAGGGTTTGGCTAATGAAAAACTGTTTTTT.

This clonotype was found a few times. The chain carries TRBV12-3 or TRBV12-4 and TRBJ2-2, with D possibly matching TRBD1 (6 bases). This CDR3 is 15 amino acids long. Trimming stripped 5 bases from V and 5 bases from J, with 15 bases between. The CDR3 spells CASSLNQGITGELFF. The CDR3 DNA reads as TGTGCCAGCAGTCTTAATCAGGGGATAACCGGGGAGCTGTTTTTT.

The chain recombines TRBV4-1 with TRBJ1-1; TRBD1 matches at 9 bases. The V gene's germline CDR1 is MGHRA and CDR2 YSYEKL. The CDR3 has 15 residues. Trimming took 5 bases from V and 5 from J; bases not matched to a gene: 9. The CDR3 region has the DNA TGCGCCAGCAGCACCTTAACAGGGGGCCTAACTGAAGCTTTCTTT. It is translated as CASSTLTGGLTEAFF.

This clonotype was recorded a few times. The V call is TRBV20-1, the J call TRBJ1-1, with TRBD1 matching 8 bases. Germline trimming cut 6 bases from V and 1 base from J; bases unmatched to any gene: 7. Germline V gene lookup returns CDR1 DFQATT and CDR2 SNEGSKA (reference sequence). This CDR3 is built from 14 residues. The CDR3 DNA reads TGCAGTGCCACGGCAGGGGGCGGGAACACTGAAGCTTTCTTT. Protein: CSATAGGGNTEAFF.

This clonotype has only a few counts. The chain joins TRBV10-3 to TRBJ1-1; TRBD1 matches 7 bases. This CDR3 contains 15 residues. CDR1 ENHRY and CDR2 SYGVKD come from the germline V gene. V was clipped by 4 bases and J by 0 bases; unmatched bases: 5. The CDR3 DNA is TGTGCCATCAGTGGACAGGGACTCATGAACACTGAAGCTTTCTTT. Its protein is CAISGQGLMNTEAFF.